The following is a TCR beta chain sequence with its context. The data are from a study of CD8 T cells in Susac syndrome. The T cells that were sequenced for TCR beta were CD8+ and CD4+ cells from blood. Treatment-naive patients with stable or active relapsing-remitting disease were the multiple sclerosis controls. Germline V CDR1 and CDR2: LGHDT, YNNKEL (reference sequence). This CDR3 region has 15 residues. With 4 bases removed from V and 7 bases from J, the gap between germline ends came to 14 bases. A quantity of about 0.5 to 1 ug RNA underwent reverse transcription using random hexamers. One entry per CDR3 protein results from TCRdb running MiXCR on the immunoSEQ multiplex PCR reads. The table includes roughly 170,000 distinct CDR3 sequences, under 95% detected once.

This chain uses TRBV3-1 with TRBJ1-6; D is undetermined. Sequences were obtained from CD4+ T cells from PBMCs. This TCR was recovered from a human donor with multiple sclerosis. The CDR3 DNA follows: TGTGCCAGCAGCCCCGTCCCCGGGAGCAATTCACCCCTCCACTTT. Amino acids: CASSPVPGSNSPLHF.